The clone carrying this TCR beta chain came up a few times. The PCR ran on 60 Vbeta and 13 Jbeta primers. Assay used: immunoSEQ multiplex PCR; TCRdb lists only in-frame clones, some missing. The sample holds about 120,000 clones, about 70% seen once. This sample was taken from a study of cytomegalovirus exposure and HLA in healthy donors. J gave up 6 bases and V 2 bases, and 9 bases lay outside the gene matches. Per germline, CDR1 MNHNY and CDR2 SVGAGI (reference sequence). This CDR3 region has 16 residues. Sequenced material: PBMCs. The chain employs TRBV6-6 and TRBJ1-2; 10 positions agree with TRBD1. The clonotype originates from a woman between 25 and 40 years old in good health and CMV-seronegative. CDR3 residues: CASSYPRDRGWDGYTF. CDR3 coding DNA: TGTGCCAGCAGTTACCCTCGGGACAGGGGATGGGATGGCTACACCTTC.